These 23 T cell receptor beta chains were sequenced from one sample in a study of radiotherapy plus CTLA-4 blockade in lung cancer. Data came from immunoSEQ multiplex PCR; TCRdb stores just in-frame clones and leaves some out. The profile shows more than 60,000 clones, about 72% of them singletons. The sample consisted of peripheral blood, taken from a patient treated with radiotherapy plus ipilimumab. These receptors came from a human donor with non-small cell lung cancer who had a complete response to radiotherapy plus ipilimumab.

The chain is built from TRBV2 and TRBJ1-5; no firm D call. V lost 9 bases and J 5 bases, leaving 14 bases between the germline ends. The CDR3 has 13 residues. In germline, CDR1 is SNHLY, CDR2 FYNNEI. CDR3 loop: CASLGRPDQPQHF. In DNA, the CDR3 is TGTGCCAGTTTAGGGAGACCCGATCAGCCCCAGCATTTT.

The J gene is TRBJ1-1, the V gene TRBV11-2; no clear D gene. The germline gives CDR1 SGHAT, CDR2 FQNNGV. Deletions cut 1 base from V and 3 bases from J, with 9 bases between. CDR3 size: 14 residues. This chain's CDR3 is CASSLAGFHTEAFF. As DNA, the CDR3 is TGTGCCAGCAGCTTAGCCGGGTTCCACACTGAAGCTTTCTTT.

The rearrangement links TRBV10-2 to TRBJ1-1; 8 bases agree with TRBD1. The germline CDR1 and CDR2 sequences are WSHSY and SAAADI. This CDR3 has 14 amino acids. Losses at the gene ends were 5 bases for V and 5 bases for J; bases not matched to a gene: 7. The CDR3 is CASSSQGEMTEAFF. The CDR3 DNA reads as TGCGCCAGCAGTTCACAGGGGGAGATGACTGAAGCTTTCTTT.

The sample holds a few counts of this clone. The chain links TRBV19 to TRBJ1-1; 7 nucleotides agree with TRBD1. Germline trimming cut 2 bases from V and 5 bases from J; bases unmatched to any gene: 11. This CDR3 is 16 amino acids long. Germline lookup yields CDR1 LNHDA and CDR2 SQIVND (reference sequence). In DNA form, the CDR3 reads TGTGCCAGTAGTATATACAGGGGATTACTCAGTACTGAAGCTTTCTTT. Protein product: CASSIYRGLLSTEAFF.

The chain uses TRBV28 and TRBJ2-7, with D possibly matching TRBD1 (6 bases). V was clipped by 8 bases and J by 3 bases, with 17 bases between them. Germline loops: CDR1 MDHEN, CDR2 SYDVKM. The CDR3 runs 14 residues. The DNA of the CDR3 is TGTGCCAGCTCTGAAGCGACAGGTTTCTACGAGCAGTACTTC. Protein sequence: CASSEATGFYEQYF.

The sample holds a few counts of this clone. CDR3 in amino acids: CASSLVGQYHEQYF. DNA of the CDR3: TGTGCCAGCAGCTTAGTTGGACAGTACCACGAGCAGTACTTC. V usage is TRBV7-2 and J usage is TRBJ2-7; a possible D gene is TRBD1 (6 bases). Trimming stripped 1 base from V and 5 bases from J, with 12 bases between. Germline values: CDR1 SGHTA, CDR2 FQGNSA. There are 14 residues in the CDR3.

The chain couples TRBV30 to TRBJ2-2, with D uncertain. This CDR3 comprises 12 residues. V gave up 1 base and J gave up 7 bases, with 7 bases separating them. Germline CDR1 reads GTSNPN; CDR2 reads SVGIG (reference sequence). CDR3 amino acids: CAWSGAGGELFF. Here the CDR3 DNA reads TGTGCCTGGAGTGGCGCAGGCGGGGAGCTGTTTTTT.

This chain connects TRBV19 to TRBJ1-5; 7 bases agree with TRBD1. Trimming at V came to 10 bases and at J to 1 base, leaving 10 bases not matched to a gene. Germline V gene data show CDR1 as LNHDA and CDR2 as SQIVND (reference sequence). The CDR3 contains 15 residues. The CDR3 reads CATNTDRVSNQPQHF. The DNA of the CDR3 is TGTGCCACTAACACAGACAGGGTGAGCAATCAGCCCCAGCATTTT.

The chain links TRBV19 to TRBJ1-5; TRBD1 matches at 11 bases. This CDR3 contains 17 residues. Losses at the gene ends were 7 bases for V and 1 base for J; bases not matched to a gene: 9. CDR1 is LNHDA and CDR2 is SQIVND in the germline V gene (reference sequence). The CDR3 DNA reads TGTGCCAGTAATAGGGGACAGGGGGTGGTAAGCAATCAGCCCCAGCATTTT. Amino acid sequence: CASNRGQGVVSNQPQHF.

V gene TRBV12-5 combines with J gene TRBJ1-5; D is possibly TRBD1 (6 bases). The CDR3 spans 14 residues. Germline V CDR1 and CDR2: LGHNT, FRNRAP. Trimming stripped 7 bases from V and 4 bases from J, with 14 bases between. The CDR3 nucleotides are TGTGCTAGTGCCACCGGGACAACAAATCAGCCCCAGCATTTT. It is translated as CASATGTTNQPQHF.

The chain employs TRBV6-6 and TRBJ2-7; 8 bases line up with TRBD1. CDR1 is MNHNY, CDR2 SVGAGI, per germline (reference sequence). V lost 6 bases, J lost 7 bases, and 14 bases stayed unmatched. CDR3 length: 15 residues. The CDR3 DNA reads TGTGCCAGCAGACCGACTAGGACAGGGTGGACGGAGCAGTACTTC. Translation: CASRPTRTGWTEQYF.

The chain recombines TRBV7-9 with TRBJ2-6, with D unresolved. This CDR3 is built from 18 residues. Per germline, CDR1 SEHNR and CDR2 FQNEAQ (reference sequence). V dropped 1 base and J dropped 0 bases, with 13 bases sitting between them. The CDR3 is CASSLVPDSFSGANVLTF. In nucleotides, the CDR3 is TGTGCCAGCAGCTTAGTGCCCGATAGTTTCTCTGGGGCCAACGTCCTGACTTTC.

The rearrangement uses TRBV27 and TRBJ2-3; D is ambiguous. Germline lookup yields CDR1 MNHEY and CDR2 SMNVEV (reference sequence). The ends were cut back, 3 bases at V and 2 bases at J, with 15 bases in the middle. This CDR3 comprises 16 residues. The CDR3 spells CASSLSFLRSTDTQYF. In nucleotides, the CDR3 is TGTGCCAGCAGTTTGAGTTTCTTAAGATCCACAGATACGCAGTATTTT.

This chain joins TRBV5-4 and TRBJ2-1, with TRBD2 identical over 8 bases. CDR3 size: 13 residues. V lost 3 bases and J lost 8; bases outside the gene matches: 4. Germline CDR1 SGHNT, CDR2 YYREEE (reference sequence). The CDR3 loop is CASSWGLVYEQFF. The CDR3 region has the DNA TGTGCCAGCAGCTGGGGACTAGTCTATGAGCAGTTCTTC.

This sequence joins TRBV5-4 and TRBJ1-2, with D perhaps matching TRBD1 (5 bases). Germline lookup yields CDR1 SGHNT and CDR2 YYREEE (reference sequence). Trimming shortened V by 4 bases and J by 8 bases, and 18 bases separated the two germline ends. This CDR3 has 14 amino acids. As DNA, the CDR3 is TGTGCCAGCAGCGCACGGACACACGGGCGGGGCTACACCTTC. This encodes CASSARTHGRGYTF.

The CDR3 here is CASSSRRDTVYGYTF. The DNA for the CDR3 is TGTGCCAGCAGCTCGCGCCGGGACACGGTCTATGGCTACACCTTC. The chain employs TRBV7-9 and TRBJ1-2; perhaps TRBD1 as D (6 bases). CDR1 is SEHNR, CDR2 FQNEAQ, per germline (reference sequence). The CDR3 consists of 15 residues. Trimming removed 4 bases at V and 4 bases at J, with 16 bases between.

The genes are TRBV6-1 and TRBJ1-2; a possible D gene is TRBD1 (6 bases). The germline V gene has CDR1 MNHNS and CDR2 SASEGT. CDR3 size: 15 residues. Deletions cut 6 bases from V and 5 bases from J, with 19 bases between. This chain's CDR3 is CASSLTGEGGYGYTF. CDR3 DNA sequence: TGTGCCAGCAGCTTGACAGGCGAGGGAGGGTATGGCTACACCTTC.

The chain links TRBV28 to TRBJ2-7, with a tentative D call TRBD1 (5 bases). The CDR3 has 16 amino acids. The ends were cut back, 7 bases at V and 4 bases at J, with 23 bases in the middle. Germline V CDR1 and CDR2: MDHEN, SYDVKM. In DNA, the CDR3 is TGTGCCAGCACGCAGGCCAGACAGACGTTGGCGTACGAGCAGTACTTC. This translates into CASTQARQTLAYEQYF.

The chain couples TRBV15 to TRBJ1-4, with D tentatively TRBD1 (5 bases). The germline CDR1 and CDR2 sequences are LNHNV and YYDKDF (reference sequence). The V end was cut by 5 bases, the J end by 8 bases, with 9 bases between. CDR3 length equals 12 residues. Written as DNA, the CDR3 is TGTGCCACCAGCCGGGGGAAGGAAAAACTGTTTTTT. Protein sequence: CATSRGKEKLFF.

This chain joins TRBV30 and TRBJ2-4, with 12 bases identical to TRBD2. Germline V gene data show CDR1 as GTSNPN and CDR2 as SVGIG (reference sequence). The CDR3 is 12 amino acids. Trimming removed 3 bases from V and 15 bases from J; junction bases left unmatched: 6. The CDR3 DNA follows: TGTGCCTGGAGCGCAGGACTAGCGGGACGGTACTTC. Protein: CAWSAGLAGRYF.

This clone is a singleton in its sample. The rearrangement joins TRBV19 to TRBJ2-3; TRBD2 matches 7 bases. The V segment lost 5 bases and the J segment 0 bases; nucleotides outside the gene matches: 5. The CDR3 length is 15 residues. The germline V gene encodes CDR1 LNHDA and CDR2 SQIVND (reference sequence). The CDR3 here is CASSRASGSTDTQYF. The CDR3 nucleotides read TGTGCCAGTAGTCGGGCTAGCGGTAGCACAGATACGCAGTATTTT.

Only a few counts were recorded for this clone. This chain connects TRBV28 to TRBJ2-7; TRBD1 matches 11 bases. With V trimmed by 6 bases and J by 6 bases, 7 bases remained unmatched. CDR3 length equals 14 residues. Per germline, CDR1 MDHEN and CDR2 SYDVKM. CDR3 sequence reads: CASSSGQGAREQYF. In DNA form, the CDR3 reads TGTGCCAGCAGCAGCGGACAGGGGGCGCGCGAGCAGTACTTC.

CDR3 coding DNA: TGCGCCAGCAGCTCCCGGGATCCACTTGAAAAACTGTTTTTT. It translates to CASSSRDPLEKLFF. This chain uses TRBV5-1 with TRBJ1-4; D call uncertain. V was shortened by 3 bases and J by 7 bases, with 13 bases between the two germline ends. Germline CDR1 is SGHRS and CDR2 is YFSETQ. This CDR3 is 14 amino acids long.